Shown below are 30 T cell receptor beta chains from a single sample sequenced in a study of breast tumors, draining lymph nodes, adjacent tissues. Samples came from axillary lymph nodes draining the breast cancer. MiXCR, applied by TCRdb to the multiplex PCR reads, yields one record per CDR3 protein. The sample shows roughly 120,000 distinct CDR3 sequences, around 20% of them seen only once. Sample: axillary lymph node tissue. The receptors come from a female donor with breast cancer. Some clones in this sample may be carry-over from other donors' samples.

This clonotype showed up just a few times. The chain uses TRBV2 and TRBJ2-5; TRBD1 aligns across 9 bases. The germline V gene has CDR1 SNHLY and CDR2 FYNNEI. With V trimmed by 4 bases and J by 5 bases, 5 bases remained unmatched. This CDR3 spans 14 amino acids. The CDR3, as DNA: TGTGCCAGCAGTGCGAACAGGGGGCTGGAGACCCAGTACTTC. Amino acids: CASSANRGLETQYF.

This clonotype has at least ten counts. The chain employs TRBV18 and TRBJ2-1; D is undetermined. The CDR3 covers 11 residues. CDR1 is KGHSH, CDR2 LQKENI, per germline. The V end was cut by 2 bases, the J end by 12 bases, with 8 bases between. CDR3 nucleotide sequence: TGTGCCAGCTCACCAGCAGGTGGGCAGTTCTTC. This gives the protein CASSPAGGQFF.

This clonotype was seen ten or more times. CDR3 loop: CASSLEDRFPTGANVLTF. In DNA form, the CDR3 reads TGTGCCAGCAGCTTGGAGGACAGGTTCCCTACTGGGGCCAACGTCCTGACTTTC. The V call is TRBV5-6, the J call TRBJ2-6, with 7 positions matching TRBD1. CDR3 length: 18 amino acids. Germline-derived CDR1 and CDR2 are SGHDT and YYEEEE. J lost 2 bases, V lost 0 bases, and 8 bases had no gene match.

In this sample, this clonotype turned up many times. The rearrangement joins TRBV20-1 to TRBJ2-5; 8 bases fit TRBD2. The V gene end was trimmed by 6 bases and the J gene end by 5 bases; junction bases not matched to a gene: 8. This CDR3 is 13 amino acids long. Germline V gene data show CDR1 as DFQATT and CDR2 as SNEGSKA (reference sequence). This CDR3 reads CSALGGAGETQYF. As DNA, the CDR3 is TGCAGTGCCCTCGGGGGGGCCGGGGAGACCCAGTACTTC.

There are many counts of this clonotype. The chain combines TRBV20-1 with TRBJ2-3, with 8 bases aligning to TRBD2. Germline-derived CDR1 and CDR2 are DFQATT and SNEGSKA (reference sequence). This CDR3 spans 15 amino acids. V trimming: 6 bases; J trimming: 5 bases; junction bases outside the gene matches: 13. CDR3 DNA sequence: TGCAGTGCGAAACGTCTAGCGGGTTTATTAGATACGCAGTATTTT. This sequence encodes CSAKRLAGLLDTQYF.

This clonotype was picked up many times. The gene calls are TRBV7-9 and TRBJ1-5; D is unresolved. The V end lost 1 base, the J end lost 6 bases, and 13 bases lay between the germline ends. Germline V gene data show CDR1 as SEHNR and CDR2 as FQNEAQ (reference sequence). The CDR3 covers 15 residues. CDR3 coding DNA: TGTGCCAGCAGCTTAGGAGGGATGGGAGTTCAGCCCCAGCATTTT. Translating it yields CASSLGGMGVQPQHF.

A note on this clonotype: A much larger clone lies one base from this, so it may be a read error. The chain joins TRBV7-6 to TRBJ2-1, with D tentatively TRBD2 (5 bases). The CDR3 contains 18 residues. CDR1 is SGHVS, CDR2 FNYEAQ, per germline. The DNA of the CDR3 is TGTGCCAGCAGCTTAGTTATGAGTCGAGGGAGCTCCTACAATGAGCAGTCCTTC. Amino acids: CASSLVMSRGSSYNEQSF. Using reference TRBV7-6 and TRBJ2-1 for the parts outside the CDR3, the full variable domain is GAGVSQSPRYKVTKRGQDVALRCDPISGHVSLYWYRQALGQGPEFLTYFNYEAQQDKSGLPNDRFSAERPEGSISTLTIQRTEQRDSAMYRCASSLVMSRGSSYNEQSFGPGTRLTVL.

Concerning this clonotype: The CDR3 does not end in the conserved phenylalanine or tryptophan, so this is likely a read error. The rearrangement uses TRBV11-3 and TRBJ2-3; D not certain. The V end lost 4 bases, the J end lost 5 bases, and 10 bases lay between the germline ends. The germline CDR1 and CDR2 sequences are SGHNT and YENEEA. The CDR3 is made up of 13 amino acids. CDR3 nucleotides: TGTGCCAGCAGCTGGAGCCCGGGAGATACGCAGTATCTT. Encoded protein: CASSWSPGDTQYL.

The chain is built from TRBV5-1 and TRBJ2-1; tentative D call: TRBD2 (6 bases). The CDR3 spans 16 residues. The V and J ends lost 0 bases and 6 bases respectively, with 16 bases between them. Germline V gene sequence: CDR1 SGHRS, CDR2 YFSETQ. The CDR3 DNA is TGCGCCAGCAGCTTGGCCGTAGGGGTCGGGAGCAATGAGCAGTTCTTC. Encoded protein: CASSLAVGVGSNEQFF.

The rearrangement links TRBV20-1 to TRBJ2-4; D not resolved. Germline loops: CDR1 DFQATT, CDR2 SNEGSKA (reference sequence). The CDR3 is made up of 11 amino acids. The germline V and J ends were trimmed by 1 base and 7 bases, with 5 bases remaining between them. The CDR3 is CSARGQNIQYF. The DNA for the CDR3 is TGCAGTGCTAGAGGGCAGAACATTCAGTACTTC.

This clonotype occurred many times. The chain couples TRBV12-3 or TRBV12-4 to TRBJ2-1; TRBD1 might be the D (5 bases). Trimming took 6 bases from V and 5 from J, leaving 11 bases between them. The CDR3 consists of 13 residues. The CDR3 reads CASSFGRDNEQFF. CDR3 DNA sequence: TGTGCCAGCAGCTTCGGCAGGGACAATGAGCAGTTCTTC.

In its sample, this clonotype was seen many times. V usage is TRBV7-2 and J usage is TRBJ2-7; 9 positions match TRBD2. V lost 1 base and J lost 5; bases outside the gene matches: 3. The CDR3 totals 14 residues. Per the germline V gene, CDR1 is SGHTA and CDR2 is FQGNSA. DNA for the CDR3: TGTGCCAGCAGCTTAGTTAGCGGGGGAGACGAGCAGTACTTC. Amino acids: CASSLVSGGDEQYF.

This clonotype has just a few counts. The chain is built from TRBV20-1 and TRBJ2-2; D possibly corresponds to TRBD1 (5 bases). Germline V gene lookup returns CDR1 DFQATT and CDR2 SNEGSKA (reference sequence). The CDR3 extends over 13 amino acids. Between the trimmed V and J ends, which lost 6 bases and 6 bases, there was a span of 14 bases. This CDR3 reads CSAAGWEAGELFF. The CDR3, as DNA: TGCAGTGCCGCAGGGTGGGAAGCCGGGGAGCTGTTTTTT.

The table lists this clonotype with many counts. The chain couples TRBV4-1 to TRBJ1-4; D gene uncertain. The CDR3 is made up of 14 amino acids. CDR1 and CDR2 (germline): MGHRA, YSYEKL. The V gene lost 0 bases and the J gene lost 5 bases, with 7 bases spanning the gap. For the CDR3, the DNA is TGCGCCAGCAGCCAAGATCGGTTCAATGAAAAACTGTTTTTT. Translated, it gives CASSQDRFNEKLFF.

This clonotype was recorded at least ten times. This sequence joins TRBV24-1 and TRBJ2-2, with 8 bases aligning to TRBD1. Germline loops: CDR1 KGHDR, CDR2 SFDVKD. The CDR3 has 15 amino acids. V lost 2 bases, J lost 4 bases, and 2 bases stayed unmatched. CDR3 in DNA: TGTGCCACCAGTGATTCAGGGGGCGTCACCGGGGAGCTGTTTTTT. It codes for CATSDSGGVTGELFF.

For this clonotype: This may arise from a read error, as a much more abundant clone is one base away. The rearrangement uses TRBV5-1 and TRBJ2-5; TRBD2 might be the D (5 bases). The CDR3 is 14 residues long. V was shortened by 2 bases and J by 5 bases, with 13 bases between the two germline ends. Germline V gene sequence: CDR1 SGHRS, CDR2 YFSETQ. CDR3 in amino acids: CASSFQRAQETQYF. The CDR3, as DNA: TGCGCCAGCAGCTTTCAGAGGGCACAGGAGACCCAGTACTTC. The full variable domain, rest sourced from reference TRBV5-1 and TRBJ2-5, is KAGVTQTPRYLIKTRGQQVTLSCSPISGHRSVSWYQQTPGQGLQFLFEYFSETQRNKGNFPGRFSGRQFSNSRSEMNVSTLELGDSALYLCASSFQRAQETQYFGPGTRLLVL.

The table lists this clonotype with a few counts. This chain links TRBV4-1 with TRBJ2-1; 8 bases align to TRBD2. J was trimmed by 6 bases and V by 2 bases; bases with no gene match: 9. This CDR3 spans 16 amino acids. The germline V gene encodes CDR1 MGHRA and CDR2 YSYEKL. The CDR3 DNA reads as TGCGCCAGCAGCCAAAAAATGCGGGGGGTCCCCAATGAGCAGTTCTTC. Translated: CASSQKMRGVPNEQFF.

V usage is TRBV20-1 and J usage is TRBJ2-7; 12 bases agree with TRBD2. Germline lookup yields CDR1 DFQATT and CDR2 SNEGSKA (reference sequence). Trimming cost V 7 bases and J 7 bases; bases outside gene matches: 8. The CDR3 is 13 amino acids. The CDR3: CSVSVLAGGEQYF. In DNA form, the CDR3 reads TGCAGTGTCTCGGTACTAGCGGGAGGAGAGCAGTACTTC.

This clonotype has ten or more counts. The V and J genes are TRBV20-1 and TRBJ2-7; D remains ambiguous. The CDR3 extends over 11 amino acids. Trimming removed 0 bases from V and 5 bases from J, with 5 bases in between. Germline CDR1 is DFQATT and CDR2 is SNEGSKA (reference sequence). The CDR3 sequence is CSARDPHEQYF. Written as DNA, the CDR3 is TGCAGTGCTAGAGATCCCCACGAGCAGTACTTC.

The V and J genes are TRBV7-9 and TRBJ2-1; 9 bases agree with TRBD2. J lost 6 bases, V lost 2 bases, and 8 bases had no gene match. CDR3 length equals 16 residues. Germline V CDR1 and CDR2: SEHNR, FQNEAQ (reference sequence). CDR3: CASSLRRLAVSNEQFF. CDR3 in DNA: TGTGCCAGCAGCTTAAGGAGACTAGCGGTTAGCAATGAGCAGTTCTTC.

This clonotype was counted many times. The chain recombines TRBV14 with TRBJ2-5; TRBD1 agrees at 8 bases. The CDR3 has 15 residues. J gave up 1 base and V 2 bases, and 3 bases lay outside the gene matches. Per germline, CDR1 SGHDN and CDR2 FVKESK. The CDR3 DNA reads TGTGCCAGCAGCCAATGGGACAGGCCCCAAGAGACCCAGTACTTC. Its protein is CASSQWDRPQETQYF. Filled out from reference TRBV14 and TRBJ2-5, the complete variable domain reads EAGVTQFPSHSVIEKGQTVTLRCDPISGHDNLYWYRRVMGKEIKFLLHFVKESKQDESGMPNNRFLAERTGGTYSTLKVQPAELEDSGVYFCASSQWDRPQETQYFGPGTRLLVL.

The V gene is TRBV6-5, the J gene TRBJ2-5, with D perhaps TRBD2 (5 bases). Germline-derived CDR1 and CDR2 are MNHEY and SVGAGI. This CDR3 spans 16 amino acids. V dropped 0 bases and J dropped 2 bases, with 13 bases sitting between them. CDR3 nucleotides: TGTGCCAGCAGTTACTCGAGCTTTACTAGGCAAGAGACCCAGTACTTC. It is translated as CASSYSSFTRQETQYF.

The CDR3 is CASSPDGDQPQHF. CDR3 in DNA: TGTGCCAGCTCACCAGATGGGGATCAGCCCCAGCATTTT. The chain uses TRBV18 and TRBJ1-5; D is undetermined. Germline V lookup: CDR1 KGHSH, CDR2 LQKENI. There are 13 residues in the CDR3. V was clipped by 2 bases and J by 5 bases, with 7 bases between them. The whole variable domain, filled in from reference TRBV18 and TRBJ1-5, reads NAGVMQNPRHLVRRRGQEARLRCSPMKGHSHVYWYRQLPEEGLKFMVYLQKENIIDESGMPKERFSAEFPKEGPSILRIQQVVRGDSAAYFCASSPDGDQPQHFGDGTRLSIL.

This clonotype showed up many times. The CDR3 sequence: CASSPPSGVQETQYF. The CDR3 DNA follows: TGTGCCAGCAGCCCCCCTAGCGGTGTCCAAGAGACCCAGTACTTC. The chain recombines TRBV7-2 with TRBJ2-5; 7 positions agree with TRBD2. This CDR3 comprises 15 residues. V was clipped by 5 bases and J by 1 base; unmatched bases: 7. From germline, CDR1 is SGHTA and CDR2 FQGNSA.

There are many counts of this clonotype. The chain joins TRBV9 to TRBJ2-1; TRBD2 matches at 7 bases. Germline loops: CDR1 SGDLS, CDR2 YYNGEE. The CDR3 loop spans 15 amino acids. CDR3 in amino acids: CASGAGTSSYNEQFF. In nucleotides, the CDR3 is TGTGCGAGCGGGGCGGGGACGAGCTCCTACAATGAGCAGTTCTTC.

This clonotype was seen repeatedly, ten times or more. The chain joins TRBV30 to TRBJ1-3; a possible D gene is TRBD1 (5 bases). This CDR3 contains 12 residues. Germline V gene sequence: CDR1 GTSNPN, CDR2 SVGIG (reference sequence). The CDR3 DNA is TGTAGCGTGACAGACTCTGGAAACACCATATATTTT. It translates to CSVTDSGNTIYF.

This clonotype was recorded once. This may arise from a read error, as a much more abundant clone is one base away. The chain links TRBV7-9 to TRBJ1-4, with a possible D match to TRBD1 (5 bases). The germline V gene encodes CDR1 SEHNR and CDR2 FQNEAQ (reference sequence). This CDR3 contains 13 residues. Trimming took 7 bases from V and 8 from J, leaving 14 bases between them. CDR3 DNA sequence: TGTGCCAGCACCGGGGGGGAAGAGGAAAAACTGTTTTTT. Translated: CASTGGEEEKLFF.

This clonotype has a count of ten or more. The rearrangement uses TRBV6-5 and TRBJ2-5, with D possibly matching TRBD2 (5 bases). Trimming shortened V by 3 bases and J by 1 base, and 15 bases separated the two germline ends. This CDR3 has 16 amino acids. Germline assignment: CDR1 MNHEY and CDR2 SVGAGI. CDR3 loop: CASSYPRGGPQETQYF. In nucleotides, the CDR3 is TGTGCCAGCAGTTATCCCCGTGGAGGACCCCAAGAGACCCAGTACTTC.

In its sample, this clonotype was seen many times. V usage is TRBV20-1 and J usage is TRBJ2-3; D gene unclear. The ends were cut back, 6 bases at V and 4 bases at J, with 11 bases in the middle. Germline values: CDR1 DFQATT, CDR2 SNEGSKA (reference sequence). This CDR3 comprises 12 residues. This chain's CDR3 is CSARAPSDTQYF. The DNA of the CDR3 is TGCAGTGCCCGCGCACCATCAGATACGCAGTATTTT.

This clonotype was recorded many times. The chain carries TRBV20-1 and TRBJ2-2; TRBD2 matches 15 bases. CDR3 length: 16 residues. Trimming at V came to 6 bases and at J to 7 bases, leaving 9 bases not matched to a gene. Germline loops: CDR1 DFQATT, CDR2 SNEGSKA (reference sequence). CDR3 sequence: CSASGLAGGPGGELFF. The CDR3 DNA reads as TGCAGTGCCTCCGGACTAGCGGGAGGGCCTGGCGGGGAGCTGTTTTTT.